Listed here are 21 T cell receptor beta chains from one sample, sequenced in a study of blood T cells in healthy people across ages. A J-beta primer mix and a sample-barcoded 5' primer were used in a second PCR of about 7 to 11 cycles. TCRdb processed the 5' RACE reads anew with MiXCR; each CDR3 protein has one entry. The sample lists about 830,000 distinct CDR3 sequences, 62% occurring once. The sample consisted of blood. These receptors came from a man in his thirties or forties in good health.

The chain couples TRBV2 to TRBJ2-1, with 10 bases identical to TRBD2. CDR3 size: 12 residues. Germline V gene sequence: CDR1 SNHLY, CDR2 FYNNEI. Trimming at V came to 11 bases and at J to 7 bases, leaving 5 bases not matched to a gene. CDR3 amino acids: CALRTSGNEQFF. The CDR3 region has the DNA TGTGCCCTCAGGACTAGCGGTAATGAGCAGTTCTTC.

This clonotype was seen a single time. V usage is TRBV7-9 and J usage is TRBJ2-6; TRBD1 aligns across 8 bases. J gave up 5 bases and V 1 base, and 7 bases lay outside the gene matches. Germline lookup yields CDR1 SEHNR and CDR2 FQNEAQ (reference sequence). This CDR3 spans 17 amino acids. The CDR3 DNA reads as TGTGCCAGCAGCTTAGATGGCAGGGGGCTCTGGGCCAACGTCCTGACTTTC. Its translation is CASSLDGRGLWANVLTF.

The CDR3 region is CASSSDRVAPNEQFF. In nucleotides, the CDR3 is TGTGCCAGCAGCTCAGACAGGGTTGCCCCCAATGAGCAGTTCTTC. The rearrangement joins TRBV7-9 to TRBJ2-1; TRBD1 matches 7 bases. The germline CDR1 and CDR2 sequences are SEHNR and FQNEAQ (reference sequence). The CDR3 runs 15 residues. J lost 6 bases, V lost 4 bases, and 9 bases had no gene match.

The chain is built from TRBV20-1 and TRBJ2-7; 11 nucleotides align to TRBD2. Germline values: CDR1 DFQATT, CDR2 SNEGSKA (reference sequence). The trim removed 3 bases at V and 2 bases at J, leaving 9 bases unmatched. The length of the CDR3 is 16 residues. CDR3 coding DNA: TGCAGTGCTAGTCTAGCGGGGGGTCACGAAGCCTACGAGCAGTACTTC. Residues: CSASLAGGHEAYEQYF.

V and J are TRBV20-1 and TRBJ2-3; 11 bases match TRBD2. Per the germline V gene, CDR1 is DFQATT and CDR2 is SNEGSKA (reference sequence). The CDR3 contains 16 residues. The trim removed 0 bases at V and 4 bases at J, leaving 6 bases unmatched. In DNA form, the CDR3 reads TGCAGTGCTAGAGATCTGATGACTAGCGGGGCAGATACGCAGTATTTT. The encoded protein is CSARDLMTSGADTQYF.

V and J are TRBV2 and TRBJ2-7; tentative D call: TRBD1 (6 bases). V lost 7 bases and J 0 bases, leaving 13 bases between the germline ends. CDR1 is SNHLY and CDR2 is FYNNEI in the germline V gene. The CDR3 covers 14 residues. The CDR3 spells CASTGAMSSYEQYF. As DNA, the CDR3 is TGTGCCAGCACAGGGGCCATGAGCTCCTACGAGCAGTACTTC.

The chain employs TRBV4-1 and TRBJ1-2; the D is unclear. The CDR3 sequence is 18 residues long. Per the germline V gene, CDR1 is MGHRA and CDR2 is YSYEKL. The ends were cut back, 2 bases at V and 0 bases at J, with 19 bases in the middle. In nucleotides, the CDR3 is TGCGCCAGCAGCCAACCGGGCGACTCGGACTCCACTAACTATGGCTACACCTTC. Its protein product is CASSQPGDSDSTNYGYTF.

CDR3 amino acids: CASSQEVRTSNEQFF. The CDR3 bases are TGTGCCAGCAGCCAAGAGGTGAGGACTAGCAATGAGCAGTTCTTC. The rearrangement uses TRBV4-2 and TRBJ2-1; 7 bases line up with TRBD2. The germline gives CDR1 LGHNA, CDR2 YNFKEQ. Trimming removed 0 bases from V and 6 bases from J; junction bases left unmatched: 5. The CDR3 is made up of 15 amino acids.

In regard to this clonotype: A junction end diverges from the germline sequence, so it may reflect a read error. The J gene is TRBJ2-4, the V gene TRBV4-3, with D possibly matching TRBD1 (5 bases). The end of the DNA fits TRBJ2-7 better, so the J call may be wrong. There are 16 residues in the CDR3. Germline V gene data show CDR1 as LGHNA and CDR2 as YSLEER. The CDR3: CARSQDAAGNTYEQYF. The CDR3 DNA reads as TGCGCCAGAAGCCAAGACGCAGCAGGGAATACCTACGAGCAGTACTTC.

This chain uses TRBV9 with TRBJ2-3, with D perhaps TRBD2 (7 bases). The CDR3 is 18 amino acids. Trimming shortened V by 0 bases and J by 0 bases, and 17 bases separated the two germline ends. The germline V gene has CDR1 SGDLS and CDR2 YYNGEE. CDR3 residues: CASSVDAGALASTDTQYF. The CDR3 nucleotides are TGTGCCAGCAGCGTAGATGCGGGGGCCTTGGCTAGCACAGATACGCAGTATTTT.

J is TRBJ2-7 and V is TRBV9; TRBD1 matches at 7 bases. Germline lookup yields CDR1 SGDLS and CDR2 YYNGEE. The J segment lost 0 bases and the V segment lost 10 bases, leaving 7 bases of the junction unmatched. The length of the CDR3 is 13 residues. The CDR3 sequence is CASQGQFSYEQYF. The CDR3 bases are TGTGCCTCCCAGGGACAGTTCTCCTACGAGCAGTACTTC.

V is TRBV10-3 and J is TRBJ2-7; possibly TRBD1 or TRBD2 for D (5 bases each). Germline CDR1 and CDR2: ENHRY and SYGVKD. Trimming removed 6 bases from V and 3 bases from J, with 15 bases in between. The CDR3 runs 14 residues. CDR3 coding DNA: TGTGCCATCAGGGACCGGGACGCCGGCTACGAGCAGTACTTC. Translated: CAIRDRDAGYEQYF.

This clonotype was seen once. CDR3 sequence reads: CASSQDLTSVNNEQFF. CDR3 DNA: TGTGCCAGCAGCCAAGATCTTACTAGCGTAAACAATGAGCAGTTCTTC. The chain employs TRBV4-2 and TRBJ2-1; 7 nucleotides align to TRBD2. After removal of 0 bases from V and 5 bases from J, the junction contained 7 bases not matched to a gene. In germline, CDR1 is LGHNA, CDR2 YNFKEQ. The CDR3 runs to 16 residues.

The CDR3 reads CASSLAMGLAGTDTQYF. The CDR3 bases are TGTGCCAGCAGCTTAGCGATGGGACTAGCGGGCACAGATACGCAGTATTTT. This chain uses TRBV7-2 with TRBJ2-3; 11 bases are shared with TRBD2. Trimming at V came to 0 bases and at J to 1 base, leaving 3 bases not matched to a gene. The CDR3 is made up of 17 amino acids. The germline gives CDR1 SGHTA, CDR2 FQGNSA. The full variable domain, in which reference TRBV7-2 and TRBJ2-3 provide the parts outside the CDR3, is GAGVSQSPSNKVTEKGKDVELRCDPISGHTALYWYRQSLGQGLEFLIYFQGNSAPDKSGLPSDRFSAERTGGSVSTLTIQRTQQEDSAVYLCASSLAMGLAGTDTQYFGPGTRLTVL.

The rearrangement joins TRBV12-3 or TRBV12-4 to TRBJ2-2; 9 bases are a match to TRBD1. The CDR3 sequence is 17 residues long. The junction had 6 bases not matched to a gene; V was cut back by 4 bases and J by 0 bases. The CDR3: CASSSGWTGANTGELFF. CDR3 DNA sequence: TGTGCCAGCAGTTCGGGGTGGACAGGGGCGAACACCGGGGAGCTGTTTTTT.

As for this clonotype: At one boundary the junction diverges from the germline segment, which might be a read error. The chain employs TRBV9 and TRBJ2-3; a possible D gene is TRBD2 (5 bases). The CDR3 length is 16 residues. Germline values: CDR1 SGDLS, CDR2 YYNGEE. The CDR3 nucleotides are TGTGCCAGCAGCGTAGGTCCCCGCCGGGGTACAGATATGCAGTATTTT. Its translation: CASSVGPRRGTDMQYF.

This chain uses TRBV4-3 with TRBJ2-2; D may correspond to TRBD1 or TRBD2 (6 bases each). The CDR3 consists of 16 residues. V gave up 1 base and J gave up 5 bases, with 14 bases separating them. Germline V gives CDR1 LGHNA, CDR2 YSLEER. The CDR3 bases are TGCGCCAGCAGCCAAGGGCAGGGGAGGTATACCGGGGAGCTGTTTTTT. It codes for CASSQGQGRYTGELFF.

The chain recombines TRBV30 with TRBJ2-1, with a possible D match to TRBD2 (7 bases). The CDR3 is 13 residues long. Trimming stripped 8 bases from V and 4 bases from J, with 15 bases between. Germline V lookup: CDR1 GTSNPN, CDR2 SVGIG (reference sequence). The CDR3 region is CARKGGEYNEQFF. The DNA of the CDR3 is TGTGCCCGGAAAGGGGGGGAGTACAATGAGCAGTTCTTC. The complete variable domain, with remaining parts taken from reference TRBV30 and TRBJ2-1, reads SQTIHQWPATLVQPVGSPLSLECTVEGTSNPNLYWYRQAAGRGLQLLFYSVGIGQISSEVPQNLSASRPQDRQFILSSKKLLLSDSGFYLCARKGGEYNEQFFGPGTRLTVL.

V gene TRBV2 combines with J gene TRBJ1-2; D unresolved. This CDR3 is built from 12 residues. The germline V gene has CDR1 SNHLY and CDR2 FYNNEI. V lost 3 bases and J 5 bases, leaving 7 bases between the germline ends. The CDR3 nucleotides are TGTGCCAGCAGTGACAGGATGTATGGCTACACCTTC. This translates into CASSDRMYGYTF.

This chain links TRBV7-9 with TRBJ1-2, with D hard to call. In germline, CDR1 is SEHNR, CDR2 FQNEAQ (reference sequence). The CDR3 has 15 residues. Trimming left V 0 bases short and J 5 bases short, with 13 bases between. CDR3 sequence: CASSLAGSQTYGYTF. The CDR3 nucleotides read TGTGCCAGCAGCTTAGCAGGTTCGCAGACTTATGGCTACACCTTC.

V is TRBV4-3 and J is TRBJ2-7, with D tentatively TRBD2 (5 bases). Germline values: CDR1 LGHNA, CDR2 YSLEER. The CDR3 contains 16 residues. V lost 0 bases and J lost 10, with 22 bases in between. This CDR3 is CASSQDYEGAYRTQYF. For the CDR3, the DNA is TGCGCCAGCAGCCAAGATTATGAGGGCGCTTATAGAACCCAGTACTTC.